Below, 19 T cell receptor beta chains from the same sample are listed, as sequenced in a study of blood T cell repertoires in COVID-19. Profiled with immunoSEQ multiplex PCR; TCRdb holds only in-frame clones, not every one. Here the sample spans some 100,000 clones, about 90% being singletons. The sample was peripheral blood. These TCRs come from a man under 40 in a cohort sampled during active COVID-19.

A word on this clone: Other DNA sequences of this sample code for an identical CDR3. The CDR3 reads CASSIGLAGETQYF. The CDR3 DNA sequence: TGTGCCAGTAGTATTGGACTAGCAGGAGAGACCCAGTACTTC. This chain uses TRBV19 with TRBJ2-5; 8 bases are a match to TRBD2. Germline CDR1 is LNHDA and CDR2 is SQIVND (reference sequence). The ends lost 3 bases at V and 4 bases at J; junction bases unmatched: 4. CDR3 length equals 14 residues.

The V call is TRBV10-1, the J call TRBJ2-7, with 8 positions matching TRBD1. CDR3 size: 16 residues. CDR1 and CDR2 from the germline V gene are WNHNN and SYGVQD (reference sequence). Germline trimming cut 3 bases from V and 8 bases from J; bases unmatched to any gene: 15. The CDR3 loop is CASSDLPGTGRSQQYF. CDR3 sequence (DNA): TGCGCCAGCAGTGACCTGCCCGGGACAGGAAGGTCCCAGCAGTACTTC.

This clone was seen just once. The chain has TRBV30 and TRBJ2-3, with D possibly being TRBD2 (7 bases). Trimming shortened V by 2 bases and J by 7 bases, and 13 bases separated the two germline ends. The CDR3 runs to 13 residues. The germline gives CDR1 GTSNPN, CDR2 SVGIG (reference sequence). CDR3 residues: CAWSPRGGYTQYF. CDR3 sequence (DNA): TGTGCCTGGAGTCCTCGCGGGGGCTATACGCAGTATTTT. The full variable domain, its missing parts supplied by reference TRBV30 and TRBJ2-3, is SQTIHQWPATLVQPVGSPLSLECTVEGTSNPNLYWYRQAAGRGLQLLFYSVGIGQISSEVPQNLSASRPQDRQFILSSKKLLLSDSGFYLCAWSPRGGYTQYFGPGTRLTVL.

The rearrangement links TRBV2 to TRBJ2-1; 11 positions match TRBD2. V trimming: 9 bases; J trimming: 5 bases; junction bases outside the gene matches: 6. This CDR3 has 14 amino acids. CDR1 is SNHLY, CDR2 FYNNEI, per germline. The CDR3 DNA follows: TGTGCCAGGGAGACTAGCGGGGAGCACAATGAGCAGTTCTTC. This gives the protein CARETSGEHNEQFF.

The chain employs TRBV19 and TRBJ2-4, with D perhaps TRBD1 (6 bases). Deletions cut 4 bases from V and 6 bases from J, with 13 bases between. This CDR3 contains 14 residues. The germline V gene encodes CDR1 LNHDA and CDR2 SQIVND (reference sequence). The CDR3 DNA sequence: TGTGCCAGTAGTACGCAAGTAGGGGGAAACATTCAGTACTTC. Translated, it gives CASSTQVGGNIQYF. The variable domain in full, with the rest retrieved from reference TRBV19 and TRBJ2-4, is DGGITQSPKYLFRKEGQNVTLSCEQNLNHDAMYWYRQDPGQGLRLIYYSQIVNDFQKGDIAEGYSVSREKKESFPLTVTSAQKNPTAFYLCASSTQVGGNIQYFGAGTRLSVL.

The chain employs TRBV18 and TRBJ1-2; no clear D. CDR3 length equals 15 residues. Per the germline V gene, CDR1 is KGHSH and CDR2 is LQKENI. V was clipped by 7 bases and J by 0 bases, with 15 bases between them. CDR3 bases: TGTGCCAGCTTCGAAACCACCGGGTCTAACTATGGCTACACCTTC. Amino acid sequence: CASFETTGSNYGYTF.

The chain combines TRBV29-1 with TRBJ2-1; TRBD2 matches 8 bases. From germline, CDR1 is SQVTM and CDR2 ANQGSEA. The CDR3 runs 14 residues. With 2 bases clipped from V and 12 bases from J, the junction kept 12 bases outside the gene matches. Here the CDR3 DNA reads TGCAGCGTTGAATGGGTAGCGGGAAGTCAGGTGCAGTTCTTC. Residues: CSVEWVAGSQVQFF.

CDR3 bases: TGTGCCAGCAGCCTGACTGTTCCAGATACGCAGTATTTT. Protein: CASSLTVPDTQYF. The chain uses TRBV7-7 and TRBJ2-3, with D uncertain. The CDR3 totals 13 residues. V was clipped by 5 bases and J by 4 bases, with 10 bases between them. Germline-derived CDR1 and CDR2 are SSHAT and FNYEAQ (reference sequence).

In its sample, this clone was seen once. This chain joins TRBV2 and TRBJ1-1; D remains ambiguous. V gave up 6 bases and J gave up 6 bases, with 17 bases separating them. Germline CDR1 reads SNHLY; CDR2 reads FYNNEI. This CDR3 is built from 14 residues. The CDR3 spells CASSPTYSSPEAFF. In DNA, the CDR3 is TGTGCCAGCAGCCCCACCTACTCCTCCCCTGAAGCTTTCTTT.

The gene calls are TRBV9 and TRBJ2-2, with D maybe TRBD2 (7 bases). Per the germline V gene, CDR1 is SGDLS and CDR2 is YYNGEE. The CDR3 runs 16 residues. V was shortened by 4 bases and J by 6 bases, with 19 bases between the two germline ends. The CDR3 is CASSLSGGQIAGELFF. In DNA, the CDR3 is TGTGCCAGCAGCCTATCCGGGGGGCAAATCGCCGGGGAGCTGTTTTTT.

The V gene is TRBV28, the J gene TRBJ2-5, with a weak D call TRBD2 (6 bases). The CDR3 extends over 14 amino acids. Trimming cost V 6 bases and J 1 base, with 12 bases left between them. Germline-derived CDR1 and CDR2 are MDHEN and SYDVKM. The CDR3 sequence: CASRMGGLQETQYF. CDR3 in DNA: TGTGCCAGCAGAATGGGGGGACTCCAAGAGACCCAGTACTTC.

The V and J genes are TRBV5-1 and TRBJ2-2, with a weak D call TRBD1 (6 bases). The CDR3 extends over 14 amino acids. Germline assignment: CDR1 SGHRS and CDR2 YFSETQ. The V gene lost 3 bases and the J gene lost 1 base, with 7 bases spanning the gap. The CDR3 region has the DNA TGCGCCAGCAGCTGGGGACAGAACACCGGGGAGCTGTTTTTT. This encodes CASSWGQNTGELFF.

Remarks on this clone: One junction end disagrees with the germline gene, perhaps due to a read error. V gene TRBV5-6 combines with J gene TRBJ1-2, with no clear D. CDR1 is SGHDT, CDR2 YYEEEE, per germline. The CDR3 spans 13 residues. CDR3 nucleotides: TGTGCCAGCAGCTTGGGTACAGTTAATACCCCCTTCTTC. This sequence encodes CASSLGTVNTPFF.

The chain has TRBV27 and TRBJ2-3; TRBD1 matches at 7 bases. Germline trimming cut 6 bases from V and 4 bases from J; bases unmatched to any gene: 10. The length of the CDR3 is 15 residues. The germline V gene encodes CDR1 MNHEY and CDR2 SMNVEV (reference sequence). CDR3 nucleotide sequence: TGTGCCAGCAGGGAATCTCAAGGGGGCGCAGATACGCAGTATTTT. It encodes CASRESQGGADTQYF.

Written as DNA, the CDR3 is TGTGCCAGCAGCGCCTCTGACAGGCCAACTAATGAAAAACTGTTTTTT. Its protein product is CASSASDRPTNEKLFF. The chain carries TRBV9 and TRBJ1-4, with D possibly TRBD1 on 6 matching bases. Germline CDR1 SGDLS, CDR2 YYNGEE. The CDR3 sequence is 16 residues long. The ends were cut back, 3 bases at V and 0 bases at J, with 12 bases in the middle.

Comments on this clone: Other DNA sequences in this specimen translate into the identical CDR3. The rearrangement joins TRBV29-1 to TRBJ2-5; maybe TRBD2 (6 bases). The germline CDR1 and CDR2 sequences are SQVTM and ANQGSEA. The germline V and J ends were trimmed by 6 bases and 2 bases, with 10 bases remaining between them. This CDR3 has 12 residues. The CDR3: CSVGGGQETQYF. DNA for the CDR3: TGCAGCGTCGGGGGTGGACAAGAGACCCAGTACTTC.

The rearrangement links TRBV7-2 to TRBJ2-5; possibly TRBD2 for D (6 bases). V was clipped by 5 bases and J by 4 bases, with 20 bases between them. The CDR3 covers 16 residues. Germline CDR1 reads SGHTA; CDR2 reads FQGNSA. CDR3 bases: TGTGCCAGCAGCCCGGGCCGGGGGAGGTCTCGAGAGACCCAGTACTTC. Translated, it gives CASSPGRGRSRETQYF. Based on the CDR3 plus reference TRBV7-2 and TRBJ2-5, the full variable domain is GAGVSQSPSNKVTEKGKDVELRCDPISGHTALYWYRQSLGQGLEFLIYFQGNSAPDKSGLPSDRFSAERTGGSVSTLTIQRTQQEDSAVYLCASSPGRGRSRETQYFGPGTRLLVL.

This clone was seen more than once but under ten times. The chain links TRBV5-1 to TRBJ1-1; D not resolved. The ends were cut back, 6 bases at V and 2 bases at J, with 14 bases in the middle. The CDR3 spans 14 residues. CDR1 and CDR2 (germline): SGHRS, YFSETQ. Here the CDR3 DNA reads TGCGCCAGCATGCGTGGCCGGGGTAACACTGAAGCTTTCTTT. It translates to CASMRGRGNTEAFF.

This chain uses TRBV6-2 or TRBV6-3 with TRBJ2-1; 10 bases agree with TRBD2. Germline V CDR1 and CDR2: MNHEY, SVGEGT. V lost 5 bases, J lost 2 bases, and 6 bases stayed unmatched. This CDR3 has 16 residues. The CDR3 nucleotides are TGTGCCAGCAGTACCGCTAGCGGGGGCCCCTACAATGAGCAGTTCTTC. Encoded protein: CASSTASGGPYNEQFF.